Listed here are 22 T cell receptor beta chains from one sample, sequenced in a study of post-analysis software for immune sequencing data. General observations from the study: Among several TRBV segments more frequent in patients than controls were TRBV5-6, TRBV5-1 and TRBV20-1.

Unique molecular identifiers featured in each of the TCR beta cDNA libraries. TCRdb used MiXCR to reprocess the PCR reads, holding one entry per CDR3 protein. In the table there are 400,000 to 500,000 distinct CDR3 sequences, 39% of which are singletons. These receptors lack a known antigen. What was sequenced was blood. Every receptor here comes from a girl aged 2 to 10 with multiple sclerosis.

This chain connects TRBV29-1 to TRBJ1-1, with TRBD1 identical over 8 bases. V was clipped by 2 bases and J by 1 base; unmatched bases: 12. In germline, CDR1 is SQVTM, CDR2 ANQGSEA. The CDR3 is 17 residues long. The CDR3 DNA is TGCAGCGTTGAACGGACCTATCGGACAGGGACGAACACTGAAGCTTTCTTT. Residues: CSVERTYRTGTNTEAFF. The full variable domain, with the rest looked up from reference TRBV29-1 and TRBJ1-1, is SAVISQKPSRDICQRGTSLTIQCQVDSQVTMMFWYRQQPGQSLTLIATANQGSEATYESGFVIDKFPISRPNLTFSTLTVSNMSPEDSSIYLCSVERTYRTGTNTEAFFGQGTRLTVV.

The rearrangement uses TRBV7-9 and TRBJ2-3, with D possibly being TRBD1 (6 bases). The germline V gene encodes CDR1 SEHNR and CDR2 FQNEAQ (reference sequence). This CDR3 spans 16 amino acids. Trimming took 0 bases from V and 2 from J, leaving 12 bases between them. This CDR3 reads CASSLARGGHTDTQYF. The CDR3 nucleotides are TGTGCCAGCAGCTTAGCCAGGGGCGGACACACAGATACGCAGTATTTT.

CDR3 nucleotides: TGTGCCAGCAGTTTCAGGGGGAGCGCTTCCTACGAGCAGTACTTC. This gives the protein CASSFRGSASYEQYF. The chain has TRBV28 and TRBJ2-7, with TRBD1 matching over 7 bases. V lost 3 bases, J lost 1 base, and 6 bases stayed unmatched. The CDR3 loop spans 15 amino acids. CDR1 MDHEN and CDR2 SYDVKM come from the germline V gene.

This clonotype was seen a handful of times. This chain joins TRBV24-1 and TRBJ2-1; 8 bases line up with TRBD2. Germline trimming cut 0 bases from V and 9 bases from J; bases unmatched to any gene: 9. CDR3 length: 16 residues. Germline lookup yields CDR1 KGHDR and CDR2 SFDVKD. The CDR3 loop reads CATSDLRDGRAGEQFF. The CDR3 DNA reads as TGTGCCACCAGTGATTTGAGAGACGGGAGGGCCGGTGAGCAGTTCTTC.

The chain carries TRBV5-1 and TRBJ1-2; D is perhaps TRBD1 (5 bases). V lost 3 bases and J lost 0, with 12 bases in between. CDR1 and CDR2 from the germline V gene are SGHRS and YFSETQ. The CDR3 length is 15 residues. CDR3 coding DNA: TGCGCCAGCAGCTCCTGGGGGTATTCTAACTATGGCTACACCTTC. Translation gives CASSSWGYSNYGYTF.

This clonotype has more than one count but fewer than ten. The chain has TRBV20-1 and TRBJ2-7, with TRBD1 matching over 7 bases. Germline-derived CDR1 and CDR2 are DFQATT and SNEGSKA (reference sequence). The trim removed 5 bases at V and 2 bases at J, leaving 9 bases unmatched. The CDR3 length is 14 residues. DNA of the CDR3: TGCAGTGCTCCCTCCCGGACAGGAACCTACGAGCAGTACTTC. This translates into CSAPSRTGTYEQYF.

The CDR3 DNA follows: TGTGCCAGCAGTACGTTCCGGGGAGGGAACGATGGCTACACCTTC. The encoded protein is CASSTFRGGNDGYTF. The J gene is TRBJ1-2, the V gene TRBV28, with D hard to call. Germline values: CDR1 MDHEN, CDR2 SYDVKM. Trimming removed 5 bases from V and 6 bases from J, with 19 bases in between. CDR3 length: 15 amino acids.

This clonotype was seen only a few times. The chain combines TRBV6-1 with TRBJ1-2; no reliable D call. Per germline, CDR1 MNHNS and CDR2 SASEGT. CDR3 length: 12 amino acids. The germline V and J ends were trimmed by 0 bases and 8 bases, with 7 bases remaining between them. The CDR3 reads CASSEAIWGYTF. Here the CDR3 DNA reads TGTGCCAGCAGTGAAGCCATCTGGGGCTACACCTTC.

This clonotype was observed a few times. The chain combines TRBV6-5 with TRBJ2-1, with 8 bases identical to TRBD1. Looked up from germline, CDR1 is MNHEY and CDR2 is SVGAGI. The V and J ends lost 2 bases and 4 bases, in that order; junction bases with no gene match: 4. The CDR3 totals 15 residues. CDR3: CASSYDRGQYNEQFF. The CDR3 DNA reads TGTGCCAGCAGTTACGACAGGGGACAGTACAATGAGCAGTTCTTC.

The chain joins TRBV4-3 to TRBJ2-1; 9 positions match TRBD2. The length of the CDR3 is 17 residues. V gave up 0 bases and J gave up 6 bases; unmatched junction bases: 9. Looked up from germline, CDR1 is LGHNA and CDR2 is YSLEER. The CDR3 DNA is TGCGCCAGCAGCCAAGATAGCCCAGCGGGAGGACGCAATGAGCAGTTCTTC. Protein product: CASSQDSPAGGRNEQFF.

This clonotype has just a few counts. The chain uses TRBV4-1 and TRBJ1-1; tentatively, D is TRBD1 (6 bases). The CDR3 runs 16 residues. V shed 4 bases and J shed 5 bases, with 20 bases lying between them. CDR1 and CDR2 (germline): MGHRA, YSYEKL. The CDR3 coding sequence is TGCGCCAGCAGCCCTACCCCGGGGAACAGGGAGACTGAAGCTTTCTTT. Protein: CASSPTPGNRETEAFF.

The chain couples TRBV7-2 to TRBJ2-1; maybe TRBD1 (5 bases). This CDR3 has 15 amino acids. V dropped 5 bases and J dropped 0 bases, with 11 bases sitting between them. Germline V gene sequence: CDR1 SGHTA, CDR2 FQGNSA. The CDR3 region has the DNA TGTGCCAGCAGCGTAGGGGTAAGCTCCTACAATGAGCAGTTCTTC. It codes for CASSVGVSSYNEQFF.

About this clonotype: One end of the junction varies from germline; a read error may be responsible. The CDR3 spells CAGSYAGQGTDEQYF. In nucleotides, the CDR3 is TGTGCCGGCAGTTACGCGGGACAGGGTACAGACGAGCAGTACTTC. The genes are TRBV6-5 and TRBJ2-7; 9 bases are a match to TRBD1. Germline V gene sequence: CDR1 MNHEY, CDR2 SVGAGI. The CDR3 has 15 residues.

There are a few counts of this clonotype. The gene calls are TRBV4-2 and TRBJ1-6; tentative D call: TRBD1 (5 bases). The CDR3 length is 13 residues. Germline loops: CDR1 LGHNA, CDR2 YNFKEQ. V lost 4 bases to trimming and J lost 9 bases, with 10 bases between them. CDR3 in amino acids: CASSPRQISPLHF. CDR3 nucleotides: TGTGCCAGCAGCCCAAGACAGATTTCACCCCTCCACTTT.

The J gene is TRBJ1-2, the V gene TRBV6-6, with D unresolved. The CDR3 totals 15 residues. The ends were cut back, 3 bases at V and 3 bases at J, with 14 bases in the middle. Germline V gene lookup returns CDR1 MNHNY and CDR2 SVGAGI (reference sequence). This CDR3 reads CASSYSFEDDYGYTF. The CDR3 coding sequence is TGTGCCAGCAGTTATTCGTTCGAGGACGACTATGGCTACACCTTC.

The chain joins TRBV29-1 to TRBJ1-2, with D possibly matching TRBD1 (6 bases). The germline gives CDR1 SQVTM, CDR2 ANQGSEA. This CDR3 is built from 18 residues. The CDR3 nucleotides read TGCAGTTTAGGGGTGGGCAGGGGTGAGGGATCAGCTAACTATGGCTACACCTTC. Amino acids: CSLGVGRGEGSANYGYTF.

This CDR3 reads CASKATNEKLFF. CDR3 nucleotides: TGTGCCAGCAAGGCTACTAATGAAAAACTGTTTTTT. The gene calls are TRBV7-9 and TRBJ1-4; D is ambiguous. The CDR3 is 12 residues long. Trimming pared 7 bases from V and 2 bases from J, leaving 5 bases between. Per germline, CDR1 SEHNR and CDR2 FQNEAQ (reference sequence).

This clonotype has only one observation. The chain recombines TRBV5-6 with TRBJ1-1, with D maybe TRBD1 (5 bases). The ends were cut back, 4 bases at V and 3 bases at J, with 16 bases in the middle. The CDR3 is 15 amino acids. Germline loops: CDR1 SGHDT, CDR2 YYEEEE. CDR3 nucleotide sequence: TGTGCCAGCAGCGCATACGGGAGAGGGGACACTGAAGCTTTCTTT. Its translation: CASSAYGRGDTEAFF. Based on the CDR3 plus reference TRBV5-6 and TRBJ1-1, the full variable domain is DAGVTQSPTHLIKTRGQQVTLRCSPKSGHDTVSWYQQALGQGPQFIFQYYEEEERQRGNFPDRFSGHQFPNYSSELNVNALLLGDSALYLCASSAYGRGDTEAFFGQGTRLTVV.

The gene calls are TRBV7-6 and TRBJ2-1; the D gene is possibly TRBD2 (5 bases). In germline, CDR1 is SGHVS, CDR2 FNYEAQ. The CDR3 loop spans 15 amino acids. The ends were cut back, 0 bases at V and 8 bases at J, with 14 bases in the middle. The CDR3 DNA reads as TGTGCCAGCAGCTTAGCCGTCGGGATCGGGCATGAGCAGTTCTTC. It is translated as CASSLAVGIGHEQFF.

The CDR3 DNA follows: TGTGCCAGCAGCCAAGAATACGCGGGACGGGGAGATACGCAGTATTTT. It specifies CASSQEYAGRGDTQYF. The chain uses TRBV3-1 and TRBJ2-3; a possible D gene is TRBD2 (6 bases). The CDR3 is 16 residues long. Between the trimmed V and J ends, which lost 0 bases and 5 bases, there was a span of 15 bases. CDR1 and CDR2 (germline): LGHDT, YNNKEL (reference sequence).

CDR3 protein: CASRSKTGGTEAFF. CDR3 DNA: TGTGCCAGCAGGAGCAAGACAGGGGGCACTGAAGCTTTCTTT. The V call is TRBV25-1, the J call TRBJ1-1; 9 nucleotides align to TRBD1. This CDR3 has 14 residues. Germline V CDR1 and CDR2: MGHDK, SYGVNS. Germline trimming cut 6 bases from V and 4 bases from J; bases unmatched to any gene: 6.

This clonotype was seen ten or more times. The rearrangement links TRBV6-5 to TRBJ2-6; no clear D. Trimming left V 0 bases short and J 0 bases short, with 6 bases between. This CDR3 is built from 16 residues. Germline CDR1 reads MNHEY; CDR2 reads SVGAGI. The CDR3 loop reads CASSYSEFSGANVLTF. The CDR3 nucleotides are TGTGCCAGCAGTTACTCAGAGTTCTCTGGGGCCAACGTCCTGACTTTC.